These T cell receptor beta chains were read from a single sample in a study of blood T cell repertoires in COVID-19. Using immunoSEQ multiplex PCR, the repertoire was profiled, and TCRdb retains in-frame clones only, with some absent. The data show roughly 130,000 clones, roughly 90% seen once. The material sequenced was PBMCs or T cells enriched from blood (not recorded which). Every receptor here comes from a woman aged 50 to 60 who had recovered from COVID-19. Each CDR3 is given with its conserved first and last residue.

TRBV5-6	CASSTGQELQSPLHF
TRBV5-4	CASSSPEHPYEQYF
TRBV2	CASSEEGQGGGYTF
TRBV10-3	CAISEAREAGGEQYF
TRBV7-9	CASSSPRSGGPYNEQYF
TRBV7-9	CARGLGETQYF
TRBV2	CASTPDPRLEKLFF
TRBV7-9	CASSLTSRRANTIYF
TRBV4-1	CASSQDGQGATDTQYF
TRBV27	CASSPTGRNTEAFF
TRBV5-1	CASSLTGGSGANVLTF
TRBV5-4	CASSLSGGPYNEQFF
TRBV6-5	CASRTGADSYGYTF
TRBV3-1/TRBV3-2	CASSQVLDITYEQYF
TRBV27	CASSSFTVSSYNEQFF
TRBV11-2	CASSSQYNSPLHF
TRBV5-5	CASSIGTGGSEQYF
TRBV27	CASSSARDSQSNQPQHF
TRBV27	CASSLSSDTGSSYNSPLHF
TRBV11-3	CASSSHGVRAGANVLTF